One sample yielded the 20 T cell receptor beta chains listed below, sequenced in a study of response to subunit inactivated influenza vaccine. TCRdb redid the calling of the RT-PCR reads with MiXCR, one entry per CDR3 protein. Of about 520,000 distinct CDR3 sequences in the sample, around 25% are singletons; the top ten hold 1.5% to 2%. The material sequenced was CD4+ T cells sorted from PBMCs, taken 5 days after vaccination. The receptors come from a man aged 50 or older who received an inactivated influenza vaccine.

V usage is TRBV4-3 and J usage is TRBJ2-3; TRBD2 aligns across 8 bases. Looked up from germline, CDR1 is LGHNA and CDR2 is YSLEER. The ends lost 0 bases at V and 5 bases at J; junction bases unmatched: 10. The CDR3 has 17 amino acids. The CDR3 DNA sequence: TGCGCCAGCAGCCAAGATTGGCGGACGGGGGGGCTAGATACGCAGTATTTT. The encoded protein is CASSQDWRTGGLDTQYF.

Concerning this clonotype itself: At one end the junction does not follow the germline gene, possibly because of a read error. This chain uses TRBV12-3 or TRBV12-4 with TRBJ2-5, with D perhaps matching TRBD1 (6 bases). The CDR3 loop spans 18 amino acids. The CDR3 loop is CACSLANGLGGRQETQYF. The CDR3, as DNA: TGTGCCTGCAGTTTAGCGAATGGTCTAGGGGGAAGGCAAGAGACCCAGTACTTC.

The J gene is TRBJ2-3, the V gene TRBV29-1; D possibly corresponds to TRBD1 (6 bases). The CDR3 contains 14 residues. Germline CDR1 SQVTM, CDR2 ANQGSEA. The V and J ends lost 7 bases and 2 bases respectively, with 16 bases between them. The CDR3 here is CSAGTNRYTDTQYF. CDR3 sequence (DNA): TGCAGCGCCGGGACAAATAGATACACAGATACGCAGTATTTT.

The CDR3 DNA sequence: TGTGCCAGCAGTCGTATAGGGGAGAGCGGAACCGGGGAGCTGTTTTTT. Its translation: CASSRIGESGTGELFF. The chain couples TRBV28 to TRBJ2-2; either TRBD1 or TRBD2 may supply D (5 bases each). CDR1 is MDHEN and CDR2 is SYDVKM in the germline V gene. CDR3 size: 16 residues. V lost 5 bases and J 5 bases, leaving 18 bases between the germline ends.

This clonotype was observed a few times. The chain joins TRBV7-2 to TRBJ1-1; D remains unclear. Trimming took off 1 base at V and 0 bases at J, with 9 bases between the two ends. Looked up from germline, CDR1 is SGHTA and CDR2 is FQGNSA. This CDR3 region has 15 residues. Here the CDR3 DNA reads TGTGCCAGCAGCTTAGTCGAAGGACTGAACACTGAAGCTTTCTTT. It codes for CASSLVEGLNTEAFF.

V and J are TRBV18 and TRBJ2-3; 10 nucleotides align to TRBD2. The V and J ends lost 3 bases and 4 bases, in that order; junction bases with no gene match: 7. The CDR3 totals 16 residues. From germline, CDR1 is KGHSH and CDR2 LQKENI. The CDR3 here is CASSPKAGGPADTQYF. For the CDR3, the DNA is TGTGCCAGCTCACCTAAAGCGGGGGGGCCCGCAGATACGCAGTATTTT.

As regards this clonotype: Mismatch with germline at one junction end may stem from a read error. The chain is built from TRBV6-2 or TRBV6-3 and TRBJ2-3, with TRBD2 matching 9 bases. The CDR3 has 15 residues. Germline V CDR1 and CDR2: MNHEY, SVGEGT. Here the CDR3 reads CACSYPAGGTDTQYF. The CDR3 DNA is TGTGCCTGCAGTTACCCAGCGGGAGGTACAGATACGCAGTATTTT.

The V call is TRBV7-2, the J call TRBJ2-1, with 8 positions matching TRBD1. There are 15 residues in the CDR3. V dropped 6 bases and J dropped 6; count of bases not matched to a gene: 10. The V gene's germline CDR1 is SGHTA and CDR2 FQGNSA. CDR3 sequence (DNA): TGTGCCAGCAGGACAGGGGTAGGGCTTTCCAATGAGCAGTTCTTC. It translates to CASRTGVGLSNEQFF.

J is TRBJ1-1 and V is TRBV29-1, with 8 nucleotides matching TRBD1. The ends lost 7 bases at V and 5 bases at J; junction bases unmatched: 9. CDR1 and CDR2 from the germline V gene are SQVTM and ANQGSEA. There are 13 residues in the CDR3. In DNA form, the CDR3 reads TGCAGCGCCGTGACAGGGGTAGGGACTGAAGCTTTCTTT. This gives the protein CSAVTGVGTEAFF.

J is TRBJ2-2 and V is TRBV28; D is undetermined. This CDR3 contains 14 residues. Per germline, CDR1 MDHEN and CDR2 SYDVKM. Trimming removed 4 bases at V and 2 bases at J, with 8 bases between. The CDR3: CASSYQINTGELFF. The CDR3 DNA is TGTGCCAGCAGTTACCAGATAAACACCGGGGAGCTGTTTTTT. The whole variable domain, remainder taken from reference TRBV28 and TRBJ2-2, is DVKVTQSSRYLVKRTGEKVFLECVQDMDHENMFWYRQDPGLGLRLIYFSYDVKMKEKGDIPEGYSVSREKKERFSLILESASTNQTSMYLCASSYQINTGELFFGEGSRLTVL.

Only a few counts were recorded for this clonotype. The rearrangement links TRBV28 to TRBJ2-3; TRBD1 matches 7 bases. Germline CDR1 MDHEN, CDR2 SYDVKM. This CDR3 has 16 residues. The V segment lost 5 bases and the J segment 2 bases; nucleotides outside the gene matches: 10. The DNA of the CDR3 is TGTGCCAGCAGTCCCACTCAGGGGGTTGTCACAGATACGCAGTATTTT. Amino acids: CASSPTQGVVTDTQYF. The whole variable domain, remainder taken from reference TRBV28 and TRBJ2-3, is DVKVTQSSRYLVKRTGEKVFLECVQDMDHENMFWYRQDPGLGLRLIYFSYDVKMKEKGDIPEGYSVSREKKERFSLILESASTNQTSMYLCASSPTQGVVTDTQYFGPGTRLTVL.

This chain connects TRBV11-1 to TRBJ2-7; D is unclear. V lost 5 bases, J lost 2 bases, and 28 bases lay in between. CDR1 SGHAT and CDR2 FQDESV come from the germline V gene (reference sequence). The CDR3 covers 19 residues. The CDR3, as DNA: TGTGCCAGCAGCGCCCCTGGTGACCCCTGGGCTGACGATCCCTACGAGCAGTACTTC. Translated, it gives CASSAPGDPWADDPYEQYF.

The gene calls are TRBV10-3 and TRBJ2-7; D is unclear. The CDR3 contains 13 residues. Germline CDR1 and CDR2: ENHRY and SYGVKD. V was clipped by 10 bases and J by 0 bases, with 13 bases between them. In DNA, the CDR3 is TGTGCCACCAGCCTTGGCCTCTCCTACGAGCAGTACTTC. It translates to CATSLGLSYEQYF.

The genes are TRBV12-3 or TRBV12-4 and TRBJ2-1, with D maybe TRBD2 (5 bases). The CDR3 is 13 residues long. With 1 base removed from V and 10 bases from J, the gap between germline ends came to 11 bases. DNA for the CDR3: TGTGCCAGCAGTTTAGTGACGGAGGAAGAGCAGTTCTTC. As protein: CASSLVTEEEQFF.

This chain joins TRBV20-1 and TRBJ2-3, with D possibly matching TRBD2 (6 bases). The CDR3 is 16 amino acids. The germline gives CDR1 DFQATT, CDR2 SNEGSKA (reference sequence). Between the trimmed V and J ends, which lost 1 base and 2 bases, there was a span of 16 bases. The CDR3 reads CSARGRGGTNTDTQYF. As DNA, the CDR3 is TGCAGTGCTAGAGGGCGTGGGGGGACGAACACAGATACGCAGTATTTT.

This clonotype was detected a few times. The rearrangement links TRBV28 to TRBJ1-2; D ambiguous. The CDR3 is 13 residues long. Germline V CDR1 and CDR2: MDHEN, SYDVKM. Trimming removed 3 bases from V and 7 bases from J, with 12 bases in between. CDR3: CASSFRGEGGYTF. The CDR3 DNA follows: TGTGCCAGCAGTTTTCGCGGGGAGGGTGGCTACACCTTC.

The genes are TRBV7-8 and TRBJ2-7, with 7 bases that match TRBD1. The CDR3 has 15 amino acids. Germline V CDR1 and CDR2: SGHVS, FQNEAQ. J was trimmed by 7 bases and V by 5 bases; bases with no gene match: 14. Here the CDR3 DNA reads TGTGCCAGCAGCATACAAATGACAGGGTCCCTAGAGCAGTACTTC. Amino acid sequence: CASSIQMTGSLEQYF.

The chain joins TRBV7-2 to TRBJ2-1; D may be TRBD1 or TRBD2 (5 bases each). Trimming cost V 1 base and J 5 bases, with 12 bases left between them. Germline assignment: CDR1 SGHTA and CDR2 FQGNSA. The CDR3 runs 15 residues. The CDR3 sequence is CASSLDGGGHNEQFF. For the CDR3, the DNA is TGTGCCAGCAGCTTAGATGGGGGTGGCCACAATGAGCAGTTCTTC. Complete variable domain (other parts from reference TRBV7-2 and TRBJ2-1): GAGVSQSPSNKVTEKGKDVELRCDPISGHTALYWYRQSLGQGLEFLIYFQGNSAPDKSGLPSDRFSAERTGGSVSTLTIQRTQQEDSAVYLCASSLDGGGHNEQFFGPGTRLTVL.

This clonotype was recorded at least ten times. V is TRBV5-6 and J is TRBJ1-1, with 7 bases fitting TRBD1. Trimming cost V 2 bases and J 4 bases; bases outside gene matches: 2. The CDR3 runs to 13 residues. In germline, CDR1 is SGHDT, CDR2 YYEEEE. The CDR3 bases are TGTGCCAGCAGCTTCAACAGGGGCACTGAAGCTTTCTTT. Its translation: CASSFNRGTEAFF.

This clonotype has only a few counts. The genes are TRBV20-1 and TRBJ2-5; 7 bases are a match to TRBD2. Germline-derived CDR1 and CDR2 are DFQATT and SNEGSKA (reference sequence). CDR3 length equals 13 residues. CDR3 in DNA: TGCAGGCCTATCGGGGGGAACACAGAGACCCAGTACTTC. Residues: CRPIGGNTETQYF.